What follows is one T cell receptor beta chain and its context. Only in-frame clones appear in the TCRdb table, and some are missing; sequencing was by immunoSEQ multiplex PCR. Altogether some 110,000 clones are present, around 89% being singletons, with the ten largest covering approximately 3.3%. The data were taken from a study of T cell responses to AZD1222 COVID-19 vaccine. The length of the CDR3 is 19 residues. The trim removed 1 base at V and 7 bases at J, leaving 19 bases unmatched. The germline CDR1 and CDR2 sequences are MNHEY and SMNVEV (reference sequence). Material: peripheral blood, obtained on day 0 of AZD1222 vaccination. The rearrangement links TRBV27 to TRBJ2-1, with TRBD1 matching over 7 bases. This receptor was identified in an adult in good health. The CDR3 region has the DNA TGTGCCAGCAGTTTATATTTAAGGGGGCCTGTGCGTAGGCAGAATGAGCAGTTCTTC. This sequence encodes CASSLYLRGPVRRQNEQFF.